Following are 21 T cell receptor beta chains from one sample sequenced in a study of blood T cell repertoires in COVID-19. Assay used: immunoSEQ multiplex PCR; TCRdb lists only in-frame clones, some missing. This table has some 69,000 clones, roughly 80% appearing once. Sequenced material: peripheral blood. These receptor sequences come from a man in his 60s with acute or convalescent COVID-19.

A few counts support this clone. The CDR3 reads CASSSRMNTEAFF. CDR3 in DNA: TGTGCCAGCAGTTCCAGGATGAACACTGAAGCTTTCTTT. The V call is TRBV6-5, the J call TRBJ1-1; no clear D gene. Germline V gene sequence: CDR1 MNHEY, CDR2 SVGAGI. Trimming removed 4 bases at V and 0 bases at J, with 6 bases between. The CDR3 consists of 13 residues.

This clone was recorded a few times. The chain has TRBV3-1 (or the pseudogene TRBV3-2) and TRBJ2-7; no clear D gene. There are 14 residues in the CDR3. V lost 3 bases, J lost 0 bases, and 9 bases lay in between. Germline lookup yields CDR1 LGHDT and CDR2 YNNKEL (reference sequence). The DNA for the CDR3 is TGTGCCAGCAGCCACAGGTATAGCTCCTACGAGCAGTACTTC. Translated, it gives CASSHRYSSYEQYF.

V usage is TRBV5-1 and J usage is TRBJ2-3, with a possible D match to TRBD2 (6 bases). Trimming pared 1 base from V and 1 base from J, leaving 7 bases between. The CDR3 is 14 amino acids. Germline CDR1 and CDR2: SGHRS and YFSETQ. The CDR3 coding sequence is TGCGCCAGCAGCTTGTCTAGCGGCACAGATACGCAGTATTTT. The encoded protein is CASSLSSGTDTQYF.

This chain uses TRBV7-9 with TRBJ2-3, with 7 nucleotides matching TRBD2. Germline CDR1 is SEHNR and CDR2 is FQNEAQ (reference sequence). V shed 0 bases and J 0 bases; nucleotides not matched to a gene: 6. The CDR3 extends over 17 amino acids. CDR3 amino acids: CASSLAWGGVSTDTQYF. CDR3 in DNA: TGTGCCAGCAGCTTAGCCTGGGGGGGGGTAAGCACAGATACGCAGTATTTT.

The V call is TRBV18, the J call TRBJ2-5, with 10 nucleotides matching TRBD2. This CDR3 region has 14 residues. The germline V gene encodes CDR1 KGHSH and CDR2 LQKENI. V trimming: 2 bases; J trimming: 10 bases; junction bases outside the gene matches: 7. CDR3 DNA sequence: TGTGCCAGCTCACCAGAACTAGCGGGGAGGATCCAGTACTTC. It codes for CASSPELAGRIQYF.

This chain links TRBV3-1 (or the pseudogene TRBV3-2) with TRBJ2-1; D perhaps matches TRBD1 (6 bases). With 4 bases removed from V and 15 bases from J, the gap between germline ends came to 13 bases. CDR3 length: 11 amino acids. Germline V lookup: CDR1 LGHDT, CDR2 YNNKEL (reference sequence). DNA of the CDR3: TGTGCCAGCAGCCGAGGGGGAGAACTGTTCTTC. It codes for CASSRGGELFF.

The gene calls are TRBV4-2 and TRBJ2-3, with 8 bases matching TRBD2. The germline CDR1 and CDR2 sequences are LGHNA and YNFKEQ. V trimming: 0 bases; J trimming: 1 base; junction bases outside the gene matches: 6. The CDR3 has 17 residues. CDR3 residues: CASSQDPGLGGTDTQYF. CDR3 coding DNA: TGTGCCAGCAGCCAAGACCCGGGACTAGGCGGCACAGATACGCAGTATTTT.

This chain links TRBV5-8 with TRBJ2-2, with TRBD1 matching over 7 bases. Germline CDR1 is SGHTS and CDR2 is YDEGEE. The CDR3 runs to 15 residues. The V and J ends lost 4 bases and 3 bases, in that order; junction bases with no gene match: 6. CDR3 nucleotides: TGTGCCAGCAGCCGGACAGGTTTTTACACCGGGGAGCTGTTTTTT. Protein product: CASSRTGFYTGELFF.

The J gene is TRBJ1-2, the V gene TRBV4-2; 8 nucleotides match TRBD1. Germline values: CDR1 LGHNA, CDR2 YNFKEQ. The CDR3 has 16 residues. With 3 bases clipped from V and 3 bases from J, the junction kept 9 bases outside the gene matches. The CDR3 sequence: CASSHNGQGAYYGYTF. The CDR3 DNA reads TGTGCCAGCAGCCACAATGGCCAGGGGGCGTACTATGGCTACACCTTC.

The rearrangement joins TRBV5-1 to TRBJ1-1; a weak D match, TRBD1 (6 bases). This CDR3 comprises 14 residues. Germline V gene lookup returns CDR1 SGHRS and CDR2 YFSETQ. V shed 3 bases and J shed 3 bases, with 12 bases lying between them. The CDR3 sequence is CASSSTDRYTEAFF. CDR3 nucleotide sequence: TGCGCCAGCAGCTCGACGGACAGATACACTGAAGCTTTCTTT.

This clone was detected a few times. This chain joins TRBV9 and TRBJ1-2, with a tentative D call TRBD1 (6 bases). This CDR3 region has 14 residues. The V and J ends lost 3 bases and 2 bases respectively, with 11 bases between them. Germline lookup yields CDR1 SGDLS and CDR2 YYNGEE. The CDR3 region has the DNA TGTGCCAGCAGCGCAAGTACAGGGAACTATGGCTACACCTTC. Translation: CASSASTGNYGYTF.

V is TRBV5-1 and J is TRBJ2-1; 7 positions agree with TRBD1. CDR3 length: 15 residues. Losses at the gene ends were 4 bases for V and 3 bases for J; bases not matched to a gene: 7. Germline loops: CDR1 SGHRS, CDR2 YFSETQ. CDR3: CASSPLGDSYNEQFF. In DNA, the CDR3 is TGCGCCAGCAGCCCGCTTGGGGACAGCTACAATGAGCAGTTCTTC.

The rearrangement joins TRBV10-3 to TRBJ2-7; TRBD1 agrees at 7 bases. The CDR3 extends over 13 amino acids. Germline assignment: CDR1 ENHRY and CDR2 SYGVKD. V shed 6 bases and J 1 base; nucleotides not matched to a gene: 3. For the CDR3, the DNA is TGTGCCATCAGCGGGACAGAATCCTACGAGCAGTACTTC. Translating gives CAISGTESYEQYF.

This chain connects TRBV2 to TRBJ1-5; D gene uncertain. The CDR3 spans 11 residues. Germline V gene lookup returns CDR1 SNHLY and CDR2 FYNNEI. Trimming took 4 bases from V and 7 from J, leaving 5 bases between them. The CDR3 DNA sequence: TGTGCCAGCAGTGCGGGGCAGCCCCAGCATTTT. It is translated as CASSAGQPQHF. The complete variable domain, with remaining parts taken from reference TRBV2 and TRBJ1-5, reads EPEVTQTPSHQVTQMGQEVILRCVPISNHLYFYWYRQILGQKVEFLVSFYNNEISEKSEIFDDQFSVERPDGSNFTLKIRSTKLEDSAMYFCASSAGQPQHFGDGTRLSIL.

The chain joins TRBV9 to TRBJ2-6; D may be TRBD1 (6 bases). The CDR3 length is 18 residues. The V gene's germline CDR1 is SGDLS and CDR2 YYNGEE. The V end lost 3 bases, the J end lost 0 bases, and 16 bases lay between the germline ends. The CDR3 DNA reads TGTGCCAGCAGCGGGGGGCTGCTTCCTAACTCTGGGGCCAACGTCCTGACTTTC. Translation gives CASSGGLLPNSGANVLTF.

V gene TRBV5-6 combines with J gene TRBJ2-7; 7 bases agree with TRBD1. Trimming cost V 5 bases and J 3 bases; bases outside gene matches: 11. The length of the CDR3 is 15 residues. Germline loops: CDR1 SGHDT, CDR2 YYEEEE. CDR3 region: CASRDRDSNFYEQYF. CDR3 sequence (DNA): TGTGCCAGCAGGGACCGGGACAGCAACTTCTACGAGCAGTACTTC. Full variable domain (rest looked up from reference TRBV5-6 and TRBJ2-7): DAGVTQSPTHLIKTRGQQVTLRCSPKSGHDTVSWYQQALGQGPQFIFQYYEEEERQRGNFPDRFSGHQFPNYSSELNVNALLLGDSALYLCASRDRDSNFYEQYFGPGTRLTVT.

V is TRBV7-2 and J is TRBJ2-3, with 7 positions matching TRBD2. Germline CDR1 is SGHTA and CDR2 is FQGNSA. This CDR3 region has 16 residues. With 2 bases clipped from V and 2 bases from J, the junction kept 7 bases outside the gene matches. In nucleotides, the CDR3 is TGTGCCAGCAGCTTAACCTCGGGACTACCCACAGATACGCAGTATTTT. It is translated as CASSLTSGLPTDTQYF.

This rearrangement joins TRBV2 to TRBJ2-2; 10 bases map to TRBD2. This CDR3 contains 14 residues. Germline CDR1 is SNHLY and CDR2 is FYNNEI. Losses at the gene ends were 11 bases for V and 8 bases for J; bases not matched to a gene: 11. CDR3 amino acids: CAGRELAGYGELFF. Written as DNA, the CDR3 is TGTGCCGGGCGTGAACTAGCGGGGTATGGGGAGCTGTTTTTT.

The chain employs TRBV3-1 (or the pseudogene TRBV3-2) and TRBJ2-5; 8 bases map to TRBD1. From germline, CDR1 is LGHDT and CDR2 YNNKEL (reference sequence). This CDR3 spans 14 amino acids. Trimming at V came to 1 base and at J to 2 bases, leaving 0 bases not matched to a gene. The CDR3 DNA reads as TGTGCCAGCAGCCAAGGACAGGGGCAAGAGACCCAGTACTTC. Translating gives CASSQGQGQETQYF.

The chain links TRBV2 to TRBJ1-2; possible D gene TRBD1, 5 bases. CDR1 is SNHLY and CDR2 is FYNNEI in the germline V gene. V was cut by 8 bases and J by 5 bases, with 12 bases left in between. This CDR3 has 12 residues. For the CDR3, the DNA is TGTGCCAGCTGGGTGGGGGGTTATGGCTACACCTTC. It codes for CASWVGGYGYTF.

This clone was seen once. The rearrangement links TRBV6-5 to TRBJ2-2, with D hard to call. The germline gives CDR1 MNHEY, CDR2 SVGAGI. The CDR3 contains 14 residues. V dropped 6 bases and J dropped 1 base, with 9 bases sitting between them. The CDR3 sequence is CASRKRGNTGELFF. In nucleotides, the CDR3 is TGTGCCAGCAGGAAAAGAGGGAACACCGGGGAGCTGTTTTTT.